The next 23 T cell receptor beta chains were all read from a single sample in a study of T-cell reconstitution after alpha-beta-depleted transplantation in children. Preparation of the TCRbeta library involved a method that used unique molecular identifiers. TCRdb re-derived calls from the PCR reads in MiXCR, one entry per CDR3 protein. The profile shows 550,000 to 600,000 distinct CDR3 sequences, more than 20% of them singletons. This specimen consisted of PBMCs, mostly from graft donor cells, obtained 360 days after TCRalphabeta/CD19-depleted stem cell transplant. These receptors were obtained from a boy under three years old who had a stem cell transplant for acute myeloid leukemia, so the T cells may come from the graft donor.

This clonotype was observed a handful of times. This chain links TRBV20-1 with TRBJ2-1, with D possibly being TRBD1 (5 bases). With 1 base removed from V and 0 bases from J, the gap between germline ends came to 10 bases. CDR1 and CDR2 (germline): DFQATT, SNEGSKA (reference sequence). The CDR3 consists of 15 residues. In DNA, the CDR3 is TGCAGTGCTAGAGTGGGGCGGAGCTCCTACAATGAGCAGTTCTTC. Translated: CSARVGRSSYNEQFF.

The rearrangement joins TRBV20-1 to TRBJ1-2; D is possibly TRBD1 (6 bases). Germline V gene data show CDR1 as DFQATT and CDR2 as SNEGSKA (reference sequence). The ends were cut back, 0 bases at V and 0 bases at J, with 8 bases in the middle. The CDR3 runs to 14 residues. CDR3 protein: CSARDGTTNYGYTF. CDR3 sequence (DNA): TGCAGTGCTAGAGATGGGACAACTAACTATGGCTACACCTTC.

There are many counts of this clonotype. The rearrangement uses TRBV12-3 or TRBV12-4 and TRBJ2-6; D is possibly TRBD1 (6 bases). There are 15 residues in the CDR3. V gave up 6 bases and J gave up 4 bases, with 13 bases separating them. In DNA form, the CDR3 reads TGTGCCAGCAGGGAGTACAGGGCCGGGGCCAACGTCCTGACTTTC. It encodes CASREYRAGANVLTF.

This clonotype has a count of ten or more. This chain links TRBV20-1 with TRBJ1-6; TRBD1 aligns across 7 bases. CDR3 size: 15 residues. The J segment lost 2 bases and the V segment lost 1 base, leaving 2 bases of the junction unmatched. The germline gives CDR1 DFQATT, CDR2 SNEGSKA (reference sequence). Written as DNA, the CDR3 is TGCAGTGCTAGAGGGCAGGGGGCCTATAATTCACCCCTCCACTTT. Protein: CSARGQGAYNSPLHF.

The table lists this clonotype with many counts. The chain combines TRBV20-1 with TRBJ2-1, with 8 bases matching TRBD2. Trimming at V came to 5 bases and at J to 4 bases, leaving 4 bases not matched to a gene. The CDR3 runs to 13 residues. Germline CDR1 and CDR2: DFQATT and SNEGSKA (reference sequence). This chain's CDR3 is CSAAGGGYNEQFF. CDR3 nucleotides: TGCAGTGCTGCGGGGGGAGGATACAATGAGCAGTTCTTC.

This clonotype occurred many times. The chain has TRBV29-1 and TRBJ1-1; 7 bases align to TRBD1. The CDR3 covers 13 residues. Germline lookup yields CDR1 SQVTM and CDR2 ANQGSEA. The V and J ends lost 4 bases and 2 bases, in that order; junction bases with no gene match: 4. This chain's CDR3 is CSVVEGANTEAFF. The CDR3 DNA follows: TGCAGCGTTGTCGAGGGGGCTAACACTGAAGCTTTCTTT. The full variable domain, rest sourced from reference TRBV29-1 and TRBJ1-1, is SAVISQKPSRDICQRGTSLTIQCQVDSQVTMMFWYRQQPGQSLTLIATANQGSEATYESGFVIDKFPISRPNLTFSTLTVSNMSPEDSSIYLCSVVEGANTEAFFGQGTRLTVV.

This clonotype was counted ten times or more. The genes are TRBV7-2 and TRBJ2-7, with D perhaps TRBD1 or TRBD2 (5 bases each). Deletions cut 3 bases from V and 3 bases from J, with 18 bases between. Germline V gene sequence: CDR1 SGHTA, CDR2 FQGNSA. The CDR3 contains 16 residues. The DNA for the CDR3 is TGTGCCAGCAGCTTTTGGGGACGGGGCCTCTACTACGAGCAGTACTTC. This sequence encodes CASSFWGRGLYYEQYF.

The V call is TRBV12-3 or TRBV12-4, the J call TRBJ1-4; no firm D call. The CDR3 length is 14 residues. The V gene lost 3 bases and the J gene lost 8 bases, with 13 bases spanning the gap. This CDR3 reads CASSFSVAYEKLFF. The DNA of the CDR3 is TGTGCCAGCAGTTTTTCAGTAGCTTACGAAAAACTGTTTTTT.

This clonotype occurred many times. The chain recombines TRBV5-1 with TRBJ2-2; D is uncertain. This CDR3 is built from 11 residues. Germline V gives CDR1 SGHRS, CDR2 YFSETQ. V gave up 3 bases and J gave up 8 bases, with 5 bases separating them. The CDR3 here is CASSSSGELFF. The CDR3, as DNA: TGCGCCAGCAGCTCCTCGGGGGAGCTGTTTTTT.

This clonotype was found a few times. J is TRBJ2-7 and V is TRBV6-2 or TRBV6-3; D ambiguous. The CDR3 is made up of 13 amino acids. Germline V gene lookup returns CDR1 MNHEY and CDR2 SVGEGT. Trimming took 2 bases from V and 2 from J, leaving 7 bases between them. The CDR3 reads CASSYQDTYEQYF. The CDR3 DNA follows: TGTGCCAGCAGTTACCAGGATACCTACGAGCAGTACTTC.

This chain joins TRBV12-3 or TRBV12-4 and TRBJ2-2; possible D gene TRBD2, 7 bases. With 6 bases removed from V and 3 bases from J, the gap between germline ends came to 11 bases. CDR3 size: 14 residues. Here the CDR3 reads CASRGGAYTGELFF. The CDR3 nucleotides read TGTGCCAGCAGAGGGGGGGCCTACACCGGGGAGCTGTTTTTT.

The chain combines TRBV11-1 with TRBJ2-1, with 10 positions matching TRBD2. V was clipped by 5 bases and J by 1 base; unmatched bases: 17. This CDR3 has 20 residues. From germline, CDR1 is SGHAT and CDR2 FQDESV (reference sequence). The CDR3 region has the DNA TGTGCCAGCAGCACCCAATCAGCGGGGGGGCCTCCGAGGTCCTACAATGAGCAGTTCTTC. It is translated as CASSTQSAGGPPRSYNEQFF.

The V and J genes are TRBV29-1 and TRBJ1-1; tentatively, D is TRBD1 (6 bases). Per the germline V gene, CDR1 is SQVTM and CDR2 is ANQGSEA. Trimming stripped 6 bases from V and 1 base from J, with 18 bases between. The CDR3 spans 15 residues. CDR3 in DNA: TGCAGCGTCCGCACCCAAACAGGGAGGAACACTGAAGCTTTCTTT. Its translation: CSVRTQTGRNTEAFF. Full variable domain (missing parts from reference TRBV29-1 and TRBJ1-1): SAVISQKPSRDICQRGTSLTIQCQVDSQVTMMFWYRQQPGQSLTLIATANQGSEATYESGFVIDKFPISRPNLTFSTLTVSNMSPEDSSIYLCSVRTQTGRNTEAFFGQGTRLTVV.

CDR3 sequence: CSARDRAFGNTIYF. Written as DNA, the CDR3 is TGCAGTGCTAGGGACAGGGCCTTTGGAAACACCATATATTTT. The genes are TRBV20-1 and TRBJ1-3; 8 nucleotides align to TRBD1. The CDR3 totals 14 residues. Looked up from germline, CDR1 is DFQATT and CDR2 is SNEGSKA (reference sequence). The V and J ends lost 3 bases and 3 bases, in that order; junction bases with no gene match: 4.

This clonotype was seen a few times. The V call is TRBV7-2, the J call TRBJ2-3, with 10 bases that match TRBD2. The J segment lost 3 bases and the V segment lost 2 bases, leaving 2 bases of the junction unmatched. Looked up from germline, CDR1 is SGHTA and CDR2 is FQGNSA. The CDR3 contains 15 residues. The CDR3 reads CASSLLAGETDTQYF. In nucleotides, the CDR3 is TGTGCCAGCAGCTTACTAGCGGGGGAGACAGATACGCAGTATTTT.

This clonotype was found a few times. This sequence joins TRBV20-1 and TRBJ2-3; 13 positions agree with TRBD2. V shed 0 bases and J 3 bases; nucleotides not matched to a gene: 6. Germline V gene lookup returns CDR1 DFQATT and CDR2 SNEGSKA (reference sequence). This CDR3 spans 17 amino acids. CDR3 in DNA: TGCAGTGCTAGAGACCCGACTAGCGGGGGGAAGACAGATACGCAGTATTTT. Encoded protein: CSARDPTSGGKTDTQYF.

There are a few counts of this clonotype. V gene TRBV20-1 combines with J gene TRBJ1-3; D remains ambiguous. Trimming removed 3 bases at V and 7 bases at J, with 7 bases between. In germline, CDR1 is DFQATT, CDR2 SNEGSKA (reference sequence). The length of the CDR3 is 11 residues. The CDR3 DNA follows: TGCAGTGCTAGCAGGATCAACACCATATATTTT. It specifies CSASRINTIYF.

The chain couples TRBV5-6 to TRBJ2-1; D is possibly TRBD2 (5 bases). V was clipped by 7 bases and J by 8 bases, with 16 bases between them. CDR1 and CDR2 (germline): SGHDT, YYEEEE. This CDR3 is built from 13 residues. CDR3 amino acids: CASGGSSVDEQFF. The DNA of the CDR3 is TGTGCCAGCGGAGGAAGCTCGGTGGATGAGCAGTTCTTC.

With regard to this clonotype: At one of its ends the junction is not consistent with the germline gene, which may arise from a read error. The chain uses TRBV28 and TRBJ1-2; 7 bases are a match to TRBD1. This CDR3 has 14 residues. CDR1 MDHEN and CDR2 SYDVKM come from the germline V gene. CDR3 protein: CASSSVTGNSGYTF. The CDR3 DNA sequence: TGTGCCAGCAGTTCAGTGACAGGGAACTCTGGCTACACCTTC.

This clonotype was picked up many times. The genes are TRBV5-1 and TRBJ2-2; D gene ambiguous. The CDR3 is 15 amino acids. Germline V gives CDR1 SGHRS, CDR2 YFSETQ. V lost 5 bases and J lost 1, with 12 bases in between. CDR3 amino acids: CASRPGGLNTGELFF. The CDR3 nucleotides read TGCGCCAGCAGGCCTGGCGGCTTGAACACCGGGGAGCTGTTTTTT. Based on the CDR3 plus reference TRBV5-1 and TRBJ2-2, the full variable domain is KAGVTQTPRYLIKTRGQQVTLSCSPISGHRSVSWYQQTPGQGLQFLFEYFSETQRNKGNFPGRFSGRQFSNSRSEMNVSTLELGDSALYLCASRPGGLNTGELFFGEGSRLTVL.

This clonotype was counted many times. The rearrangement links TRBV7-2 to TRBJ1-5, with D hard to call. This CDR3 comprises 15 residues. Looked up from germline, CDR1 is SGHTA and CDR2 is FQGNSA. The ends were cut back, 2 bases at V and 5 bases at J, with 13 bases in the middle. The CDR3 spells CASSLIPVGHQPQHF. The CDR3 region has the DNA TGTGCCAGCAGCTTAATTCCGGTAGGGCATCAGCCCCAGCATTTT.

V and J are TRBV25-1 and TRBJ2-2; D gene uncertain. The CDR3 length is 15 residues. Trimming cost V 3 bases and J 0 bases, with 8 bases left between them. The germline V gene encodes CDR1 MGHDK and CDR2 SYGVNS. In nucleotides, the CDR3 is TGTGCCAGCAGTGATAGGGTTGCGAACACCGGGGAGCTGTTTTTT. It translates to CASSDRVANTGELFF.

This clonotype has just one count. The gene calls are TRBV7-9 and TRBJ1-1; no definite D call. This CDR3 is built from 10 residues. Germline V gene data show CDR1 as SEHNR and CDR2 as FQNEAQ (reference sequence). V lost 7 bases, J lost 4 bases, and 4 bases lay in between. CDR3 protein: CASMGTEAFF. As DNA, the CDR3 is TGTGCCAGCATGGGCACTGAAGCTTTCTTT.